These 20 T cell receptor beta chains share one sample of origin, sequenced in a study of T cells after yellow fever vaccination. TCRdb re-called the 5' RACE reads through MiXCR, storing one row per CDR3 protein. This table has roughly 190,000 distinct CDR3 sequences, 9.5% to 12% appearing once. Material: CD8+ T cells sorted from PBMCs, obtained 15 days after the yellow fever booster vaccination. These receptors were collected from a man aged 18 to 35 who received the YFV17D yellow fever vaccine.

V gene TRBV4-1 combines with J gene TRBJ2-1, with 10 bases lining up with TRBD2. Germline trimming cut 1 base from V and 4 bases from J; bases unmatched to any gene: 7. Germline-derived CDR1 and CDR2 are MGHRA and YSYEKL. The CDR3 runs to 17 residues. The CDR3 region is CASSQGERGGLYNEQFF. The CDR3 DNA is TGCGCCAGCAGCCAAGGGGAGCGGGGGGGACTTTACAATGAGCAGTTCTTC.

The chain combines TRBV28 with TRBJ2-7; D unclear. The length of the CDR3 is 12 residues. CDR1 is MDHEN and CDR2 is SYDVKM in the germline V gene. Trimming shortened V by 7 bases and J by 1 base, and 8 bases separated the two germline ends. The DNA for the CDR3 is TGTGCCAGCACCTCCGGTTCCTACGAGCAGTACGTC. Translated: CASTSGSYEQYV.

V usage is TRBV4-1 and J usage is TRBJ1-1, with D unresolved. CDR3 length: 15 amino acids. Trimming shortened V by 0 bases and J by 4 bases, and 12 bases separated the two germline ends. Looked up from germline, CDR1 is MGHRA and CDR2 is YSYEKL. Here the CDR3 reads CASSQDPGRVTEAFF. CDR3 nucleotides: TGCGCCAGCAGCCAAGATCCGGGTCGGGTCACTGAAGCTTTCTTT.

The CDR3 bases are TGTGCCAGCAGCTCGGGACAGGGGATTCGCACAGATACGCAGTATTTT. It yields the protein CASSSGQGIRTDTQYF. V gene TRBV11-2 combines with J gene TRBJ2-3; 10 bases line up with TRBD1. V was pared by 4 bases and J by 1 base, with 5 bases of the junction left unmatched. The CDR3 extends over 16 amino acids. From germline, CDR1 is SGHAT and CDR2 FQNNGV.

The CDR3 protein is CASSGTENYGYTF. CDR3 DNA: TGTGCCAGCAGTGGGACGGAGAACTATGGCTACACCTTC. V and J are TRBV12-3 or TRBV12-4 and TRBJ1-2; possible D gene TRBD1, 5 bases. The CDR3 is 13 residues long. V lost 5 bases to trimming and J lost 2 bases, with 9 bases between them.

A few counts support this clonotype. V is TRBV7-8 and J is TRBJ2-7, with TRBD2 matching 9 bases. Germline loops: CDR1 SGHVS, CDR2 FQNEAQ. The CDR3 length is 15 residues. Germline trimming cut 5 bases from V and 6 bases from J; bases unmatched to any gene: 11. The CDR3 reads CASSPGSGGNREQYF. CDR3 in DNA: TGTGCCAGCAGCCCGGGAAGCGGGGGGAATCGCGAGCAGTACTTC.

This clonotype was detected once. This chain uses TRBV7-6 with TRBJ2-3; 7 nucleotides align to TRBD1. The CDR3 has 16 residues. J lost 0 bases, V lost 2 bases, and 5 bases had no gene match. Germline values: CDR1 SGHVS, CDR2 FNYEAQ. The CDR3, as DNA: TGTGCCAGCAGCTTACCGACGGGACAGAGCACAGATACGCAGTATTTT. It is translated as CASSLPTGQSTDTQYF.

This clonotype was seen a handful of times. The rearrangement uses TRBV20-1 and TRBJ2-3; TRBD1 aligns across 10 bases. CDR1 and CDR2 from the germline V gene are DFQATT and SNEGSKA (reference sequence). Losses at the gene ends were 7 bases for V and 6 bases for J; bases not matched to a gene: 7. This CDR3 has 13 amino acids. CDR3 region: CSEGTGAQDTQYF. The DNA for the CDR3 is TGCAGTGAAGGGACAGGGGCACAGGATACGCAGTATTTT.

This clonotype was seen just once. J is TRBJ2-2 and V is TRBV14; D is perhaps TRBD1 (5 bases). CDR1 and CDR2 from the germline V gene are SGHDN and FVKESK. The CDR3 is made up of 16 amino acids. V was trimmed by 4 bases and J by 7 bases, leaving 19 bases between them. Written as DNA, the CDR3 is TGTGCCAGCAGCCGGACAACTCAGGGCGGAGTCGGGGAGCTGTTTTTT. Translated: CASSRTTQGGVGELFF.

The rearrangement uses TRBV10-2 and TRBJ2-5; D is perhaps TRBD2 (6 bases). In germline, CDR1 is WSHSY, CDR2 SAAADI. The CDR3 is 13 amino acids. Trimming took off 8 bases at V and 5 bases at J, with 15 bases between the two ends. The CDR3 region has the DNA TGCGCCAGCTCCCGGGAGTGGAGGGAGACCCAGTACTTC. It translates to CASSREWRETQYF.

CDR3 DNA: TGTGCCAGCAGCGTGGAAGGGGCATCCGGAAACACCATATATTTT. It is translated as CASSVEGASGNTIYF. The V and J genes are TRBV9 and TRBJ1-3; D possibly corresponds to TRBD1 (5 bases). The CDR3 is made up of 15 amino acids. The V gene lost 2 bases and the J gene lost 4 bases, with 13 bases spanning the gap. Germline CDR1 is SGDLS and CDR2 is YYNGEE.

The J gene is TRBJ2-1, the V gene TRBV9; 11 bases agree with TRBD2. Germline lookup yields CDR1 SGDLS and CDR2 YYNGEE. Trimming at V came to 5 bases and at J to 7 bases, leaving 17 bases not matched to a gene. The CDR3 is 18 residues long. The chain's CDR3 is CASSAPLAGGPGTNEQFF. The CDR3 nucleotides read TGTGCCAGCAGTGCACCCTTAGCGGGGGGGCCAGGAACTAATGAGCAGTTCTTC. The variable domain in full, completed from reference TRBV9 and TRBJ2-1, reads DSGVTQTPKHLITATGQRVTLRCSPRSGDLSVYWYQQSLDQGLQFLIQYYNGEERAKGNILERFSAQQFPDLHSELNLSSLELGDSALYFCASSAPLAGGPGTNEQFFGPGTRLTVL.

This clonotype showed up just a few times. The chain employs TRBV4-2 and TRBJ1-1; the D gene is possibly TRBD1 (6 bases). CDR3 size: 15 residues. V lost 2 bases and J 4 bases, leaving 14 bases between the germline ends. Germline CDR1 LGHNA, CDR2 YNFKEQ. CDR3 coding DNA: TGTGCCAGCAGCCAATTCACAGGGAGGGGCACTGAAGCTTTCTTT. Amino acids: CASSQFTGRGTEAFF.

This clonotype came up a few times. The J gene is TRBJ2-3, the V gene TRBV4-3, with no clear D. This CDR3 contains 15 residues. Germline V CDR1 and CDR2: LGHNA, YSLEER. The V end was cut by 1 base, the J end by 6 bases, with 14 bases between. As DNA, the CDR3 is TGCGCCAGCAGCCAAGGTTTCACTACTGGGGATACGCAGTATTTT. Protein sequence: CASSQGFTTGDTQYF.

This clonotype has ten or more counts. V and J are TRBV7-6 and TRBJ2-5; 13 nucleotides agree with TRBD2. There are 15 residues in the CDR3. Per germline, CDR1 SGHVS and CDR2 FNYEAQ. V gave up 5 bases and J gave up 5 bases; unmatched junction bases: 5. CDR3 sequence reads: CASSRLAGGGETQYF. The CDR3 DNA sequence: TGTGCCAGCAGCCGACTAGCGGGGGGAGGTGAGACCCAGTACTTC.

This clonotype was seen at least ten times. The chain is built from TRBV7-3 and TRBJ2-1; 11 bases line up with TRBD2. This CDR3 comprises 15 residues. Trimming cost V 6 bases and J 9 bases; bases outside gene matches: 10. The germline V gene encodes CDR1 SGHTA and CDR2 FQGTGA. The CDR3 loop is CASSISGGALVEQFF. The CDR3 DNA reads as TGTGCCAGCAGTATTAGCGGGGGGGCCTTGGTTGAGCAGTTCTTC.

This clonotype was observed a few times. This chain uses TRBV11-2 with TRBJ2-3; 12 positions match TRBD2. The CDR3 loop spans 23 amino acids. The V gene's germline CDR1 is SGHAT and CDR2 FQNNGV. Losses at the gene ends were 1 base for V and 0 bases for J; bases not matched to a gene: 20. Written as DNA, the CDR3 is TGTGCCAGCAGCTTAGTATTGGGGGGACCTACTAGCGGGGGGCCGGGTAGCACAGATACGCAGTATTTT. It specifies CASSLVLGGPTSGGPGSTDTQYF. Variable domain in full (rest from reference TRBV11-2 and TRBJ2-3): EAGVAQSPRYKIIEKRQSVAFWCNPISGHATLYWYQQILGQGPKLLIQFQNNGVVDDSQLPKDRFSAERLKGVDSTLKIQPAKLEDSAVYLCASSLVLGGPTSGGPGSTDTQYFGPGTRLTVL.

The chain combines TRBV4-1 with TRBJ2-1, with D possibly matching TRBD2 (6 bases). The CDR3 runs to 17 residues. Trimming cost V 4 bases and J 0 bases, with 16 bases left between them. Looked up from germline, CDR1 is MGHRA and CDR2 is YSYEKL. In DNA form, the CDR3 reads TGCGCCAGCAGCCCCCTGGGGAGGTTGAGCTCCTACAATGAGCAGTTCTTC. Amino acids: CASSPLGRLSSYNEQFF.

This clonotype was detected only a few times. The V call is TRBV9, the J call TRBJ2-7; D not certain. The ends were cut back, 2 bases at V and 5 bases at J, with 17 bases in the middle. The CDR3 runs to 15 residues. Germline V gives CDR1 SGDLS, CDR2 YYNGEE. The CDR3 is CASSVYSQFLDEQYF. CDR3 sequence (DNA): TGTGCCAGCAGCGTCTATAGCCAGTTCCTAGACGAGCAGTACTTC.

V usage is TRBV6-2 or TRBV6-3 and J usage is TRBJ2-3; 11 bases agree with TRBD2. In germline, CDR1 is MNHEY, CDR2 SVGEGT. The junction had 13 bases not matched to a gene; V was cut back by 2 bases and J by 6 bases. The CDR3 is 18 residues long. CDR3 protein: CASSYPRIAGGPQDTQYF. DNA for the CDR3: TGTGCCAGCAGTTACCCCCGTATAGCGGGGGGGCCCCAGGATACGCAGTATTTT.